The 23 T cell receptor beta chains below were found in one sample sequenced in a study of T cell responses to AZD1222 COVID-19 vaccine. TCRdb's copy holds only in-frame clones and misses some; the assay was immunoSEQ multiplex PCR. This sample carries about 99,000 clones, roughly 92% of them seen once, and the ten largest clones take about 13%. The sequencing used peripheral blood, collected on day 0 of AZD1222 vaccination. The source is an adult in good health.

This clone appeared a few times. The rearrangement uses TRBV28 and TRBJ1-3; D not resolved. The germline V and J ends were trimmed by 3 bases and 0 bases, with 6 bases remaining between them. Germline V CDR1 and CDR2: MDHEN, SYDVKM. This CDR3 spans 14 amino acids. The DNA for the CDR3 is TGTGCCAGCAGTTTGACCCCCTCTGGAAACACCATATATTTT. It specifies CASSLTPSGNTIYF.

The V and J genes are TRBV19 and TRBJ1-1; 7 nucleotides align to TRBD1. This CDR3 region has 15 residues. V shed 5 bases and J 3 bases; nucleotides not matched to a gene: 9. Germline V gene data show CDR1 as LNHDA and CDR2 as SQIVND (reference sequence). The CDR3 spells CASSPPGQSYTEAFF. As DNA, the CDR3 is TGTGCCAGTAGTCCGCCGGGACAGAGCTACACTGAAGCTTTCTTT. Using reference TRBV19 and TRBJ1-1 for the parts outside the CDR3, the full variable domain is DGGITQSPKYLFRKEGQNVTLSCEQNLNHDAMYWYRQDPGQGLRLIYYSQIVNDFQKGDIAEGYSVSREKKESFPLTVTSAQKNPTAFYLCASSPPGQSYTEAFFGQGTRLTVV.

The J gene is TRBJ1-6, the V gene TRBV28; a weak D match, TRBD1 (5 bases). CDR1 is MDHEN and CDR2 is SYDVKM in the germline V gene. The CDR3 has 14 residues. Between the trimmed V and J ends, which lost 7 bases and 4 bases, there was a span of 11 bases. Here the CDR3 reads CASTSGRYNSPLHF. CDR3 nucleotides: TGTGCCAGCACCTCGGGACGTTATAATTCACCCCTCCACTTT.

The count of this clone is one. The rearrangement joins TRBV27 to TRBJ1-1; D possibly corresponds to TRBD1 (6 bases). With 10 bases removed from V and 6 bases from J, the gap between germline ends came to 36 bases. This CDR3 spans 19 amino acids. Per germline, CDR1 MNHEY and CDR2 SMNVEV (reference sequence). The CDR3 loop reads CATLMIQGHLLSRGAEAFF. The CDR3 nucleotides read TGTGCCACCTTAATGATACAGGGCCACCTACTAAGTCGGGGCGCTGAAGCTTTCTTT.

The chain couples TRBV28 to TRBJ1-4; D gene uncertain. The ends were cut back, 6 bases at V and 12 bases at J, with 14 bases in the middle. This CDR3 is 12 amino acids long. The V gene's germline CDR1 is MDHEN and CDR2 SYDVKM. CDR3 coding DNA: TGTGCCAGCAGCCTCCCCCGGGTGGAACTGTTTTTT. As protein: CASSLPRVELFF.

The V and J genes are TRBV30 and TRBJ1-5; no clear D gene. CDR1 and CDR2 from the germline V gene are GTSNPN and SVGIG (reference sequence). This CDR3 contains 13 residues. Trimming left V 3 bases short and J 7 bases short, with 13 bases between. CDR3 in DNA: TGTGCCTGGAGCGCTAGGTCTGGACAGCCCCAGCATTTT. Translation gives CAWSARSGQPQHF.

V usage is TRBV27 and J usage is TRBJ2-2; no reliable D call. The V and J ends lost 3 bases and 1 base respectively, with 9 bases between them. CDR3 length: 15 amino acids. Germline V gene sequence: CDR1 MNHEY, CDR2 SMNVEV (reference sequence). The CDR3 reads CASSFARENTGELFF. CDR3 DNA: TGTGCCAGCAGTTTCGCGCGAGAGAACACCGGGGAGCTGTTTTTT.

The chain links TRBV10-3 to TRBJ1-3; tentatively, D is TRBD1 (6 bases). The CDR3 consists of 15 residues. The V end was cut by 5 bases, the J end by 2 bases, with 13 bases between. Germline values: CDR1 ENHRY, CDR2 SYGVKD. CDR3 in amino acids: CAISPDRKTGNTIYF. The CDR3 DNA reads TGTGCCATCAGTCCAGACAGGAAGACTGGAAACACCATATATTTT.

The V gene is TRBV6-6, the J gene TRBJ1-1, with unresolved D. V shed 0 bases and J shed 1 base, with 9 bases lying between them. The CDR3 is 15 residues long. The germline V gene encodes CDR1 MNHNY and CDR2 SVGAGI (reference sequence). CDR3 coding DNA: TGTGCCAGCAGTTACTCCAGCGGCACGAACACTGAAGCTTTCTTT. Its translation is CASSYSSGTNTEAFF.

This clone was seen once. V and J are TRBV28 and TRBJ1-5; maybe TRBD1 (5 bases). Germline CDR1 reads MDHEN; CDR2 reads SYDVKM. CDR3 length: 14 residues. V was pared by 5 bases and J by 6 bases, with 14 bases between. The CDR3 nucleotides are TGTGCCAGCAGTCACCCGGAGAGGGGTCAGCCCCAGCATTTT. This gives the protein CASSHPERGQPQHF.

This clone turned up a few times. This chain connects TRBV6-2 or TRBV6-3 to TRBJ2-3; no definite D call. Trimming took off 0 bases at V and 0 bases at J, with 19 bases between the two ends. CDR3 length equals 19 residues. Germline loops: CDR1 MNHEY, CDR2 SVGEGT. The CDR3 DNA reads as TGTGCCAGCAGTTACTCGGGGTCCCCTGGCCATACTAGCACAGATACGCAGTATTTT. The encoded protein is CASSYSGSPGHTSTDTQYF.

This rearrangement joins TRBV29-1 to TRBJ1-3; weak D call: TRBD1 (5 bases). CDR3 length equals 14 residues. Germline V gives CDR1 SQVTM, CDR2 ANQGSEA. The V and J ends lost 4 bases and 0 bases respectively, with 10 bases between them. The CDR3 DNA sequence: TGCAGCGTTGGACAGCTAGACTCTGGAAACACCATATATTTT. It yields the protein CSVGQLDSGNTIYF.

The chain is built from TRBV5-4 and TRBJ2-5; 8 bases map to TRBD1. The ends lost 3 bases at V and 3 bases at J; junction bases unmatched: 7. The CDR3 extends over 15 amino acids. Germline V gene lookup returns CDR1 SGHNT and CDR2 YYREEE (reference sequence). CDR3 loop: CASSSSGGIKETQYF. Here the CDR3 DNA reads TGTGCCAGCAGCTCCTCAGGGGGCATTAAAGAGACCCAGTACTTC.

The rearrangement joins TRBV19 to TRBJ2-2; D uncertain. The CDR3 is 14 residues long. Germline CDR1 LNHDA, CDR2 SQIVND (reference sequence). V shed 5 bases and J shed 6 bases, with 13 bases lying between them. The CDR3 nucleotides read TGTGCCAGTAGTTCCCGCCGGACGCCCGGGGAGCTGTTTTTT. As protein: CASSSRRTPGELFF.

The chain couples TRBV2 to TRBJ1-1; 7 nucleotides align to TRBD1. Germline loops: CDR1 SNHLY, CDR2 FYNNEI. The trim removed 6 bases at V and 4 bases at J, leaving 8 bases unmatched. The CDR3 is 14 amino acids. In DNA, the CDR3 is TGTGCCAGCAGGGCCGGGGCAGGGGGCACTGAAGCTTTCTTT. This sequence encodes CASRAGAGGTEAFF.

The chain employs TRBV28 and TRBJ1-4; D might be TRBD1 (6 bases). CDR1 and CDR2 (germline): MDHEN, SYDVKM. The CDR3 totals 16 residues. V shed 3 bases and J shed 1 base, with 12 bases lying between them. CDR3 in amino acids: CASSFPARGTNEKLFF. CDR3 sequence (DNA): TGTGCCAGCAGTTTTCCGGCCAGGGGAACTAATGAAAAACTGTTTTTT.

This chain uses TRBV7-9 with TRBJ2-4, with D possibly TRBD1 on 6 matching bases. This CDR3 region has 14 residues. CDR1 is SEHNR and CDR2 is FQNEAQ in the germline V gene (reference sequence). V lost 4 bases and J lost 5, with 12 bases in between. CDR3 sequence: CASSSTGWENIQYF. CDR3 coding DNA: TGTGCCAGCAGCTCTACAGGGTGGGAAAACATTCAGTACTTC.

The chain uses TRBV5-1 and TRBJ1-3, with a tentative D call TRBD1 (5 bases). CDR1 is SGHRS and CDR2 is YFSETQ in the germline V gene. V was cut by 7 bases and J by 0 bases, with 11 bases left in between. The CDR3 consists of 14 residues. Here the CDR3 reads CASGDGVSGNTIYF. The CDR3 DNA follows: TGCGCCAGCGGGGACGGAGTCTCTGGAAACACCATATATTTT.

CDR3 residues: CATGPEVSGNLDEQFF. In DNA form, the CDR3 reads TGTGCCACTGGGCCCGAGGTAAGCGGGAATCTCGATGAGCAGTTCTTC. The rearrangement joins TRBV10-3 to TRBJ2-1; TRBD2 aligns across 7 bases. CDR3 size: 16 residues. V lost 10 bases, J lost 8 bases, and 20 bases stayed unmatched. CDR1 is ENHRY, CDR2 SYGVKD, per germline.

The V call is TRBV6-2 or TRBV6-3, the J call TRBJ2-3; a weak D match, TRBD2 (6 bases). The ends were cut back, 5 bases at V and 6 bases at J, with 18 bases in the middle. Germline-derived CDR1 and CDR2 are MNHEY and SVGEGT. The CDR3 is made up of 15 amino acids. CDR3 coding DNA: TGTGCCAGCAGTCGCATAGCGGAGCGGGTTGATACGCAGTATTTT. It codes for CASSRIAERVDTQYF.

The chain joins TRBV3-1 (or the pseudogene TRBV3-2) to TRBJ1-1, with unresolved D. The germline CDR1 and CDR2 sequences are LGHDT and YNNKEL (reference sequence). The V end was cut by 4 bases, the J end by 5 bases, with 17 bases between. The CDR3 covers 15 residues. The CDR3 loop reads CASSRSGPLLTEAFF. DNA of the CDR3: TGTGCCAGCAGCCGCAGCGGGCCGCTATTAACTGAAGCTTTCTTT.

The rearrangement links TRBV28 to TRBJ1-6; D not certain. This CDR3 has 14 amino acids. With 3 bases removed from V and 7 bases from J, the gap between germline ends came to 10 bases. Germline V gene data show CDR1 as MDHEN and CDR2 as SYDVKM. In DNA, the CDR3 is TGTGCCAGCAGTTTGGTGCCGCCAAATTCACCCCTCCACTTT. Its protein is CASSLVPPNSPLHF. Full variable domain (missing parts from reference TRBV28 and TRBJ1-6): DVKVTQSSRYLVKRTGEKVFLECVQDMDHENMFWYRQDPGLGLRLIYFSYDVKMKEKGDIPEGYSVSREKKERFSLILESASTNQTSMYLCASSLVPPNSPLHFGNGTRLTVT.

This chain joins TRBV7-8 and TRBJ2-7; D gene unclear. The CDR3 has 13 residues. The germline V gene has CDR1 SGHVS and CDR2 FQNEAQ. Trimming cost V 0 bases and J 3 bases, with 6 bases left between them. Here the CDR3 reads CASSLAHNYEQYF. In DNA form, the CDR3 reads TGTGCCAGCAGCTTAGCGCACAACTACGAGCAGTACTTC. Looking up the rest from reference TRBV7-8 and TRBJ2-7 gives the full variable domain: GAGVSQSPRYKVAKRGQDVALRCDPISGHVSLFWYQQALGQGPEFLTYFQNEAQLDKSGLPSDRFFAERPEGSVSTLKIQRTQQEDSAVYLCASSLAHNYEQYFGPGTRLTVT.